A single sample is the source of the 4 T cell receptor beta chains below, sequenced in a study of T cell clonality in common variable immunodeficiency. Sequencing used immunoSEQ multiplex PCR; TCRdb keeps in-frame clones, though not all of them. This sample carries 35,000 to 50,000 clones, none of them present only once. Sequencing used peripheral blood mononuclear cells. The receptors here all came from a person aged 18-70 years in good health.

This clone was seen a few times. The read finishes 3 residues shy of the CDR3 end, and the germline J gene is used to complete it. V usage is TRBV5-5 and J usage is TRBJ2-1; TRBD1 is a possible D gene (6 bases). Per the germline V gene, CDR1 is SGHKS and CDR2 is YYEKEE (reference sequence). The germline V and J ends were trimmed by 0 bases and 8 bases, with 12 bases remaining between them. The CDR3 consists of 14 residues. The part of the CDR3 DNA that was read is TGTGCCAGCAGCTTGGGTGGACAGTTCTATGAG. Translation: CASSLGGQFYE. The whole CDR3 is CASSLGGQFYEQFF.

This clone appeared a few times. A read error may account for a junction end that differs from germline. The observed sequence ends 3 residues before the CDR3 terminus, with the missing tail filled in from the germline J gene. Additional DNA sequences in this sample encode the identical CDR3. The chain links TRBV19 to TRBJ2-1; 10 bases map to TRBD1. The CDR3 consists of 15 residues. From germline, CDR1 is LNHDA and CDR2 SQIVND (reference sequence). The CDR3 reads CASTSTGGLYNEQFF. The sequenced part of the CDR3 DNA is TGCGCCAGTACCTCGACAGGGGGCCTTTACAATGAG.

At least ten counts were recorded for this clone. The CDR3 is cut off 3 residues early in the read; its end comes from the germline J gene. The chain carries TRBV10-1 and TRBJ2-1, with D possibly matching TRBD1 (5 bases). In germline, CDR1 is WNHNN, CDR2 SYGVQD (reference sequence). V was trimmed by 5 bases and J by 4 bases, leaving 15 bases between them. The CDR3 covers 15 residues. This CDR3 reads CASSKDKRRYNEQFF. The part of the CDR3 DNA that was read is TGCGCCAGCAGTAAGGACAAGAGGAGATACAATGAG.

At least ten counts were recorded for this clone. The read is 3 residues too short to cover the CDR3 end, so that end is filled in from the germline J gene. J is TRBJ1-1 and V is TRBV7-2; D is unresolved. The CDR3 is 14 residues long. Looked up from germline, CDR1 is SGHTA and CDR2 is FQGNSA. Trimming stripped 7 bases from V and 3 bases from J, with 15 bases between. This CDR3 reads CASKRRASDTEAFF. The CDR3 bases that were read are TGTGCCAGCAAGAGAAGGGCATCGGACACTGAA.